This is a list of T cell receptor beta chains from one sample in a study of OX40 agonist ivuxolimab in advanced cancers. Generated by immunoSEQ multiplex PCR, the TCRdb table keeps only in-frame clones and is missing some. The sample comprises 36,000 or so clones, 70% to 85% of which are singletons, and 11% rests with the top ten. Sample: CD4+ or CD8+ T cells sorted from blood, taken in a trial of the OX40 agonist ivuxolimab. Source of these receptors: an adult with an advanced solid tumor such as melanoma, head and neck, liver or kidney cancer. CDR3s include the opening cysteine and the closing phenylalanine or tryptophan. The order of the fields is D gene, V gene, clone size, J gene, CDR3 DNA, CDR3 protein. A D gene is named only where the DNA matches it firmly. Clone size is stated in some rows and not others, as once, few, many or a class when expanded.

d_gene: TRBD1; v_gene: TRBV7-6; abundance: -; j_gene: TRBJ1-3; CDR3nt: TGTGCCAGCAGTTCAACAGGGGGCACTGGAAACACCATATATTTT; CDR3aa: CASSSTGGTGNTIYF
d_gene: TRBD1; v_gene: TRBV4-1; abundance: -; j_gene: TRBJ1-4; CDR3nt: TGCGCCAGCAGCCAGGGACAGGGAGGATGGTCCGGAGAAAAACTGTTTTTT; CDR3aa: CASSQGQGGWSGEKLFF
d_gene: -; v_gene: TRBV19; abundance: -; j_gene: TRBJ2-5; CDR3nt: TGTGCCAGTAGTCCCTCGGGGAGGGGGCGGGGAGAGACCCAGTACTTC; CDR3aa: CASSPSGRGRGETQYF
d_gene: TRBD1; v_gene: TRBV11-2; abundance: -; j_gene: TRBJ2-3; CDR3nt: TGTGCCAGCAGCTCAGGGACAGGGGGCTTGACAGATACGCAGTATTTT; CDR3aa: CASSSGTGGLTDTQYF
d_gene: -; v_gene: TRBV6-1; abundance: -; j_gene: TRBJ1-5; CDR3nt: TGTGCCAGCAGGGGGGCGCAGGGAAGCAATCAGCCCCAGCATTTT; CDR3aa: CASRGAQGSNQPQHF
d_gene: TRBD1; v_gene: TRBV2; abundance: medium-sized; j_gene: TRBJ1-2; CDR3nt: TGTGCCAGCAGTGAAGGGACAGGGCGTTATGATGGCTACACCTTC; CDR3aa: CASSEGTGRYDGYTF
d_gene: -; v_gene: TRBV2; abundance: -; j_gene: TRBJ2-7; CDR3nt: TGTGCCAGCAGGAGGACGGTAGACTACGAGCAGTACTTC; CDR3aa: CASRRTVDYEQYF
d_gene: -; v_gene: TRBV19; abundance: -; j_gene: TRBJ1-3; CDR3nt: TGTGCCAGTAGTGTCACGGCCGCGGGAAACACCATATATTTT; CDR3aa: CASSVTAAGNTIYF
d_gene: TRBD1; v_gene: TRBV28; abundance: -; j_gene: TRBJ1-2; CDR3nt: TGTGCCAGCAGATCACAGGGGAGTGAAGGTGGCTACACCTTC; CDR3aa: CASRSQGSEGGYTF
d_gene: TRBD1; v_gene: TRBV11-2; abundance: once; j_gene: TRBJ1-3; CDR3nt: TGTGCCAGCAGCTTAAATACAGGGGGCACCTCTGGAAACACCATATATTTT; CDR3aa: CASSLNTGGTSGNTIYF
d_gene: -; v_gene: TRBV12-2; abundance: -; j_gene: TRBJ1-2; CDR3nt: TGTGCAAGTCGCCCCATTACGAGTGCCAGACAGGGGGCAGGGACCTTC; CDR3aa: CASRPITSARQGAGTF
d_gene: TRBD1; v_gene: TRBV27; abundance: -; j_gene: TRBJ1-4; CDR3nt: TGTGCCAGCACCAGGACAGGCGAAAAACTGTTTTTT; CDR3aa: CASTRTGEKLFF
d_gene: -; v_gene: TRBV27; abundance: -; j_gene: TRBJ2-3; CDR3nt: TGTGCCACCTCTAAAAGGGGGGGGGTTACAGATACGCAGTATTTT; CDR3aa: CATSKRGGVTDTQYF
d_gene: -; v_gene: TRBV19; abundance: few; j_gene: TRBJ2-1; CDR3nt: TGTGCCAGTAGTATGGATAGCTACAATGAGCAGTTCTTC; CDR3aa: CASSMDSYNEQFF
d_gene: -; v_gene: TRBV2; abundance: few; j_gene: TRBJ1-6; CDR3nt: TGTGCCAGCAGTGATATACGCACCCTCCACTTT; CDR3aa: CASSDIRTLHF
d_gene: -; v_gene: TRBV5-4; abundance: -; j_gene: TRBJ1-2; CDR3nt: TGTGCCAGCAGCGCAACAGCAAACTATGGCTACACCTTC; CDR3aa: CASSATANYGYTF
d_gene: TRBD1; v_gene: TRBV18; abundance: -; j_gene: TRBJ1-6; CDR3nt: TGTGCCAGCTCGCGTTCCCCGGGGCAGGGGGCTGGAAATTCACCCCTCCACTTT; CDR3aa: CASSRSPGQGAGNSPLHF
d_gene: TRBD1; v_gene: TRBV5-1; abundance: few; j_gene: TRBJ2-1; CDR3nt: TGCGCCAGCAGCTCCGTGACAGGGATATACAATGAGCAGTTCTTC; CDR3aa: CASSSVTGIYNEQFF
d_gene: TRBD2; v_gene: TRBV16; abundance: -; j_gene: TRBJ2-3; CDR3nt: TGTGCCAGCAGCCAATCGGGACTAGGCTATACGCAGTATTTT; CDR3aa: CASSQSGLGYTQYF
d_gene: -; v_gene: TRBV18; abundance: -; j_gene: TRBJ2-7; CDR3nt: TGTGCCAGCTCACAAGGCAGACTTTACGAGCAGTACTTC; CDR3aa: CASSQGRLYEQYF
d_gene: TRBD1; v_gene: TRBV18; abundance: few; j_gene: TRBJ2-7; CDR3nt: TGTGCCAGCTCACCGGGGACAGGGGGCGAGGACGAGCAGTACTTC; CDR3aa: CASSPGTGGEDEQYF
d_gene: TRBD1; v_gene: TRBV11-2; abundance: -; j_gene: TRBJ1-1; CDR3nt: TGTGCCAGCAGCTGGGGAGACAGGGCTGAAGCTTTCTTT; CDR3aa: CASSWGDRAEAFF
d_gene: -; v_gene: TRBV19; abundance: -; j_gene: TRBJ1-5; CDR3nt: TGTGCCAGTAGTATCTTGGGCAGCAATCAGCCCCAGCATTTT; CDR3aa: CASSILGSNQPQHF
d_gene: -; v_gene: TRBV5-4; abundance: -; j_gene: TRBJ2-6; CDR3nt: TGTGCCAGCATCCAGGGCGGCTCTGGGGCCAACGTCCTGACTTTC; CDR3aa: CASIQGGSGANVLTF